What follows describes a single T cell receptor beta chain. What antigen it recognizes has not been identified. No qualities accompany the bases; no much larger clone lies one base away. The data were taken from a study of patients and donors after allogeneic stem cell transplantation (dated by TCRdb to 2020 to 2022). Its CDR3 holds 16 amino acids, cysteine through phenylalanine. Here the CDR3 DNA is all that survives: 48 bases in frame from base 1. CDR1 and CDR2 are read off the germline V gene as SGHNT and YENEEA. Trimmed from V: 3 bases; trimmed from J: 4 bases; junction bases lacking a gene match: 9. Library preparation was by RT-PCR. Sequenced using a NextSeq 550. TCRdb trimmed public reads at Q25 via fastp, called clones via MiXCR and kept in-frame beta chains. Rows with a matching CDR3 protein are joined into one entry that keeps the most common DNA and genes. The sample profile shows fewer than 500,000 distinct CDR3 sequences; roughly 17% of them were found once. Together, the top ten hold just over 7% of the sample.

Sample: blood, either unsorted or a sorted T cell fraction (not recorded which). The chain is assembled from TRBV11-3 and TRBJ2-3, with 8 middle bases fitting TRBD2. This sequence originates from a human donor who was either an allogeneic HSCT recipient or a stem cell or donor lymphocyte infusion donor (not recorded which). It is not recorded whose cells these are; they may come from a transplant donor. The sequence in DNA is TGTGCCAGCAGCTTGGGTGGCGGGAGGTCCCCAGATACGCAGTATTTT. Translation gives CASSLGGGRSPDTQYF.